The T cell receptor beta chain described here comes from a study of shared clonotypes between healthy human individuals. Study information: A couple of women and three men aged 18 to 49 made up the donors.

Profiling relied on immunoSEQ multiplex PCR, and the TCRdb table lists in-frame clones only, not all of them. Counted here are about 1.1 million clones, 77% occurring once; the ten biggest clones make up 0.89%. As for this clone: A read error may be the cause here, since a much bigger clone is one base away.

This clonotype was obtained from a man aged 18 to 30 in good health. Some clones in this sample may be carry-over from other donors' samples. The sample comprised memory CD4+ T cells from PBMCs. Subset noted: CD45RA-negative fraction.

The DNA of the CDR3 is TGTGCCAGCAGTTTGCCGGGCACAGATACGCAGTATTTT. It encodes CASSLPGTDTQYF. The V call is TRBV28, the J call TRBJ2-3; no clear D gene. The CDR3 sequence is 13 residues long. V shed 3 bases and J shed 1 base, with 5 bases lying between them. CDR1 is MDHEN, CDR2 SYDVKM, per germline.